Listed here is a single TCR beta chain. This entry belongs to a study of blood T cell repertoires in COVID-19. Sequenced by immunoSEQ multiplex PCR; TCRdb stores in-frame clones only, minus some. The sample includes roughly 38,000 clones, 75% to 90% of them seen just once. CDR1 is MDHEN, CDR2 SYDVKM, per germline. V gave up 6 bases and J gave up 4 bases; unmatched junction bases: 10. The CDR3 has 16 residues. The clonotype originates from an older man with acute or convalescent COVID-19. J is TRBJ2-2 and V is TRBV28, with 8 bases identical to TRBD2. Sequencing was carried out using peripheral blood. The CDR3 loop reads CASSSPGGPTTGELFF. The CDR3 DNA sequence: TGTGCCAGCAGCTCTCCGGGAGGGCCTACCACCGGGGAGCTGTTTTTT.